Presented here are 23 T cell receptor beta chains from one specimen sequenced in a study of T cell responses to AZD1222 COVID-19 vaccine. Using immunoSEQ multiplex PCR, the repertoire was profiled, and TCRdb retains in-frame clones only, with some absent. The sample holds fewer than 140,000 clones, approximately 87% seen once. Sequenced here: peripheral blood, sampled on day 0 of AZD1222 vaccination. These receptors all stem from an adult in good health.

The rearrangement joins TRBV20-1 to TRBJ2-7, with 8 bases matching TRBD1. Looked up from germline, CDR1 is DFQATT and CDR2 is SNEGSKA (reference sequence). The CDR3 totals 14 residues. Trimming cost V 3 bases and J 6 bases; bases outside gene matches: 10. CDR3 in amino acids: CSASVLDRDPEQYF. CDR3 sequence (DNA): TGCAGTGCTAGTGTGCTGGACAGGGACCCCGAGCAGTACTTC.

V gene TRBV5-1 combines with J gene TRBJ2-7; D perhaps matches TRBD1 (5 bases). Germline values: CDR1 SGHRS, CDR2 YFSETQ. This CDR3 has 14 amino acids. V lost 4 bases to trimming and J lost 3 bases, with 14 bases between them. CDR3 amino acids: CASSQSSRGYEQYF. CDR3 in DNA: TGCGCCAGCAGCCAGTCGAGTAGGGGCTACGAGCAGTACTTC.

This clone was counted a single time. V gene TRBV5-1 combines with J gene TRBJ2-5; D unresolved. The germline V gene encodes CDR1 SGHRS and CDR2 YFSETQ. V shed 2 bases and J shed 3 bases, with 11 bases lying between them. This CDR3 region has 14 residues. The CDR3 DNA reads TGCGCCAGCAGCTTCTCGATAAGGAAAGAGACCCAGTACTTC. Encoded protein: CASSFSIRKETQYF.

The chain couples TRBV28 to TRBJ2-1; D is undetermined. V lost 5 bases, J lost 3 bases, and 14 bases lay in between. Germline CDR1 is MDHEN and CDR2 is SYDVKM. The CDR3 totals 15 residues. DNA of the CDR3: TGTGCCAGCAGTAACCTCGGCGTGCTCTACAATGAGCAGTTCTTC. Protein product: CASSNLGVLYNEQFF.

This chain connects TRBV7-2 to TRBJ1-2; TRBD1 matches 7 bases. Germline V gives CDR1 SGHTA, CDR2 FQGNSA. Trimming removed 6 bases from V and 5 bases from J; junction bases left unmatched: 9. The CDR3 is 14 amino acids. CDR3 in amino acids: CASSPGGLGYGYTF. The DNA for the CDR3 is TGTGCCAGCAGTCCAGGGGGGCTCGGATATGGCTACACCTTC.

This clone has only one observation. This rearrangement joins TRBV5-1 to TRBJ2-2, with D uncertain. V was shortened by 4 bases and J by 2 bases, with 12 bases between the two germline ends. In germline, CDR1 is SGHRS, CDR2 YFSETQ. The CDR3 totals 15 residues. The CDR3 bases are TGCGCCAGCAGCCCAACCCCTCTAAACACCGGGGAGCTGTTTTTT. Its translation: CASSPTPLNTGELFF.

The J gene is TRBJ2-7, the V gene TRBV7-2; TRBD2 matches 10 bases. V was clipped by 5 bases and J by 0 bases; unmatched bases: 4. The CDR3 is 15 amino acids. CDR1 is SGHTA and CDR2 is FQGNSA in the germline V gene. In nucleotides, the CDR3 is TGTGCCAGCAGCGGATGGACTAGCGGCTCCTACGAGCAGTACTTC. The encoded protein is CASSGWTSGSYEQYF.

The chain uses TRBV5-1 and TRBJ1-3; D might be TRBD1 (5 bases). V lost 2 bases, J lost 2 bases, and 8 bases lay in between. From germline, CDR1 is SGHRS and CDR2 YFSETQ. CDR3 length equals 14 residues. CDR3 sequence reads: CASSFGTPGNTIYF. For the CDR3, the DNA is TGCGCCAGCAGCTTCGGGACCCCTGGAAACACCATATATTTT.

V gene TRBV6-5 combines with J gene TRBJ2-7; D is unclear. The germline V gene has CDR1 MNHEY and CDR2 SVGAGI. Trimming cost V 7 bases and J 6 bases, with 13 bases left between them. This CDR3 spans 12 amino acids. CDR3 residues: CASNAGWGEQYF. In nucleotides, the CDR3 is TGTGCCAGCAACGCCGGGTGGGGCGAGCAGTACTTC.

V gene TRBV27 combines with J gene TRBJ2-7; D call uncertain. The ends were cut back, 0 bases at V and 1 base at J, with 10 bases in the middle. Germline assignment: CDR1 MNHEY and CDR2 SMNVEV (reference sequence). CDR3 length: 15 amino acids. The DNA of the CDR3 is TGTGCCAGCAGTTTATCCCTAGGATCATCCTACGAGCAGTACTTC. Translating gives CASSLSLGSSYEQYF.

The genes are TRBV13 and TRBJ2-2; maybe TRBD1 (6 bases). Germline V gene lookup returns CDR1 PRHDT and CDR2 FYEKMQ (reference sequence). The CDR3 is made up of 14 amino acids. V lost 5 bases to trimming and J lost 8 bases, with 15 bases between them. For the CDR3, the DNA is TGTGCCAGCAGCCGCTCCAGGGGTGTGGGGGAGCTGTTTTTT. It encodes CASSRSRGVGELFF.

The rearrangement joins TRBV3-1 (or the pseudogene TRBV3-2) to TRBJ2-7; 7 bases align to TRBD2. Per germline, CDR1 LGHDT and CDR2 YNNKEL (reference sequence). The CDR3 has 13 amino acids. J gave up 4 bases and V 4 bases, and 4 bases lay outside the gene matches. The CDR3 nucleotides read TGTGCCAGCAGCCCACCTAGCGGTTACGAGCAGTACTTC. Protein: CASSPPSGYEQYF.

The genes are TRBV5-1 and TRBJ1-1; D possibly corresponds to TRBD1 (5 bases). Per germline, CDR1 SGHRS and CDR2 YFSETQ. V lost 3 bases to trimming and J lost 1 base, with 16 bases between them. This CDR3 has 16 residues. The CDR3 sequence is CASSWDSANSNTEAFF. Here the CDR3 DNA reads TGCGCCAGCAGCTGGGACTCAGCCAATTCGAACACTGAAGCTTTCTTT.

The CDR3 loop reads CASSSRQGDTEAFF. The CDR3, as DNA: TGTGCCAGCAGCTCACGACAGGGCGACACTGAAGCTTTCTTT. V gene TRBV7-9 combines with J gene TRBJ1-1; 7 bases align to TRBD1. V shed 4 bases, J shed 3 bases, and the junction held 5 bases outside the gene matches. This CDR3 is 14 amino acids long. Per germline, CDR1 SEHNR and CDR2 FQNEAQ (reference sequence).

This chain joins TRBV11-2 and TRBJ2-7, with D tentatively TRBD1 (6 bases). CDR3 size: 13 residues. Trimming shortened V by 4 bases and J by 7 bases, and 14 bases separated the two germline ends. The germline CDR1 and CDR2 sequences are SGHAT and FQNNGV. Here the CDR3 DNA reads TGTGCCAGCAGCTCGACAGGCCCCAGGGAGCAGTACTTC. It translates to CASSSTGPREQYF.

The rearrangement joins TRBV19 to TRBJ1-3; D perhaps matches TRBD1 (5 bases). The V end lost 5 bases, the J end lost 0 bases, and 8 bases lay between the germline ends. The CDR3 totals 14 residues. Germline lookup yields CDR1 LNHDA and CDR2 SQIVND (reference sequence). The CDR3 nucleotides read TGTGCCAGTAGTCCTGGGGGCTCTGGAAACACCATATATTTT. Its translation: CASSPGGSGNTIYF.

The V gene is TRBV11-1, the J gene TRBJ2-2; possible D gene TRBD1, 5 bases. This CDR3 is built from 13 residues. Trimming shortened V by 2 bases and J by 7 bases, and 8 bases separated the two germline ends. CDR1 and CDR2 from the germline V gene are SGHAT and FQDESV (reference sequence). The CDR3 region is CASSLTRVGELFF. CDR3 DNA sequence: TGTGCCAGCAGCTTAACCAGGGTCGGGGAGCTGTTTTTT.

The chain recombines TRBV19 with TRBJ1-4; no reliable D call. Trimming removed 9 bases at V and 5 bases at J, with 19 bases between. Germline V gene lookup returns CDR1 LNHDA and CDR2 SQIVND (reference sequence). This CDR3 comprises 15 residues. The CDR3 nucleotides are TGTGCCAGCCAACGGTTGAAAGGTGAAAATGAAAAACTGTTTTTT. Translation: CASQRLKGENEKLFF.

The rearrangement uses TRBV6-4 and TRBJ1-1; no clear D gene. Germline CDR1 is MRHNA and CDR2 is SNTAGT. Trimming removed 4 bases at V and 1 base at J, with 10 bases between. The CDR3 is 14 residues long. The CDR3 nucleotides read TGTGCCAGCAGTGCCAGCCCAGGGAACACTGAAGCTTTCTTT. It codes for CASSASPGNTEAFF.

The chain carries TRBV5-8 and TRBJ2-1; 11 nucleotides line up with TRBD1. Germline-derived CDR1 and CDR2 are SGHTS and YDEGEE. The CDR3 is made up of 14 amino acids. Losses at the gene ends were 4 bases for V and 10 bases for J; bases not matched to a gene: 7. CDR3 sequence (DNA): TGTGCCAGCAGCCGGACAGGGGGCTCGTGGGAGCAGTTCTTC. Translated: CASSRTGGSWEQFF.

The chain uses TRBV6-5 and TRBJ2-3, with D uncertain. The germline CDR1 and CDR2 sequences are MNHEY and SVGAGI. V lost 2 bases to trimming and J lost 1 base, with 13 bases between them. The CDR3 spans 16 residues. The CDR3 nucleotides read TGTGCCAGCAGTTACGGTTGGGCCTCAGGCACAGATACGCAGTATTTT. Encoded protein: CASSYGWASGTDTQYF.

The chain has TRBV5-6 and TRBJ1-2, with 8 bases that match TRBD1. V dropped 4 bases and J dropped 2; count of bases not matched to a gene: 4. The CDR3 consists of 14 residues. Germline lookup yields CDR1 SGHDT and CDR2 YYEEEE. DNA for the CDR3: TGTGCCAGCAGCCCTGGACAGGGAAACTATGGCTACACCTTC. This codes for CASSPGQGNYGYTF.

This chain joins TRBV30 and TRBJ1-1, with TRBD1 matching 7 bases. Germline CDR1 GTSNPN, CDR2 SVGIG (reference sequence). V shed 5 bases and J 8 bases; nucleotides not matched to a gene: 14. This CDR3 spans 14 amino acids. CDR3 loop: CAWGVQGMLPEAFF. The CDR3 coding sequence is TGTGCCTGGGGAGTACAGGGGATGCTTCCCGAAGCTTTCTTT.